A single T cell receptor (beta chain) is shown here with its context. This entry is derived from a study of blood T cell repertoires in COVID-19. Turning to the study itself: Acute-phase and convalescent COVID-19 samples originated in the United States, Italy and Spain. PBMCs, B-cell-depleted T cells, or T cells were the source of the cDNA or gDNA that made up the material.

The V end lost 4 bases, the J end lost 4 bases, and 7 bases lay between the germline ends. The CDR3 contains 12 residues. Germline values: CDR1 LGHDT, CDR2 YNNKEL (reference sequence). How the authors handled the data: Using reference gene primer amplification, nucleated cell counts were estimated. Using immunoSEQ multiplex PCR, the repertoire was profiled, and TCRdb retains in-frame clones only, with some absent. V, J and clone size were drawn from that table, and D and trimming were deduced from the DNA. The sample yields 240,000 or so clones, 75% to 90% seen once. This chain connects TRBV3-1 (or the pseudogene TRBV3-2) to TRBJ1-2, with D possibly being TRBD1 (6 bases). This clonotype was obtained from a woman aged 55-70 years with active or convalescent COVID-19. Source material: peripheral blood. The CDR3, as DNA: TGTGCCAGCAGCCTGGACAGCTATGGCTACACCTTC. Translation gives CASSLDSYGYTF.